This record concerns one TCR beta chain sequence. This record comes from a study of blood T cell repertoires in COVID-19. TCRdb keeps only in-frame clones here, not all; method: immunoSEQ multiplex PCR. Of 35,000 to 45,000 clones listed, 78% were seen once; the top ten hold over 15%. The TCR sequence derives from a man in his 70s with acute or convalescent COVID-19. The sample taken for sequencing was peripheral blood.

DNA of the CDR3: TGTGCCAGTAGTAACCCCTCCGACAGGGCCTCCTACGAGCAGTACTTC. Translation: CASSNPSDRASYEQYF. This chain connects TRBV19 to TRBJ2-7; TRBD1 aligns across 7 bases. With 4 bases clipped from V and 0 bases from J, the junction kept 9 bases outside the gene matches. The CDR3 runs to 16 residues. CDR1 is LNHDA, CDR2 SQIVND, per germline (reference sequence).